The 17 T cell receptor beta chains given below trace back to one sample, sequenced in a study of response to subunit inactivated influenza vaccine. TCRdb fed the RT-PCR reads into MiXCR, producing one record per CDR3 protein. The sample lists about 540,000 distinct CDR3 sequences, roughly 25% occurring once. These data also featured in a second study, about T cells expressing NK-cell markers. That investigation notes: 5'RACE template switching built TCR beta cDNA with unique molecular identifiers.

Specimen: CD4+ T cells sorted from PBMCs, collected 11 to 12 days after vaccination. The receptors were sampled from a man over 45 who received an inactivated influenza vaccine.

The CDR3 spells CASRTLGQRNTEAFF. In DNA, the CDR3 is TGTGCCAGCAGAACGTTGGGACAGCGGAACACTGAAGCTTTCTTT. The chain links TRBV6-2 or TRBV6-3 to TRBJ1-1; 7 nucleotides agree with TRBD1. With V trimmed by 6 bases and J by 1 base, 8 bases remained unmatched. Germline CDR1 MNHEY, CDR2 SVGEGT. There are 15 residues in the CDR3.

This clonotype was counted only a few times. The chain carries TRBV7-9 and TRBJ2-3; TRBD2 matches at 8 bases. The CDR3 consists of 16 residues. Looked up from germline, CDR1 is SEHNR and CDR2 is FQNEAQ (reference sequence). Trimming took 4 bases from V and 3 from J; bases not matched to a gene: 9. The CDR3 spells CASSSSRTSLTDTQYF. The CDR3 bases are TGTGCCAGCAGCTCGTCCCGGACTAGCCTTACAGATACGCAGTATTTT.

This clonotype was counted a few times. This sequence joins TRBV5-4 and TRBJ2-5; D uncertain. Germline V gene sequence: CDR1 SGHNT, CDR2 YYREEE (reference sequence). V was shortened by 0 bases and J by 10 bases, with 7 bases between the two germline ends. The CDR3 is 11 residues long. The DNA for the CDR3 is TGTGCCAGCAGCTTGGAAAGGGTCCAGTACTTC. Amino acid sequence: CASSLERVQYF.

This rearrangement joins TRBV7-8 to TRBJ2-3; D might be TRBD1 or TRBD2, each matching 6 bases. CDR3 length equals 16 residues. Germline V lookup: CDR1 SGHVS, CDR2 FQNEAQ. V lost 5 bases and J 2 bases, leaving 17 bases between the germline ends. For the CDR3, the DNA is TGTGCCAGCAGCCCTCGGGGGCGGGGTGACACAGATACGCAGTATTTT. Translated, it gives CASSPRGRGDTDTQYF.

Only a few counts were recorded for this clonotype. The rearrangement links TRBV5-1 to TRBJ1-6, with D perhaps matching TRBD1 (5 bases). Trimming removed 4 bases at V and 4 bases at J, with 9 bases between. CDR1 and CDR2 from the germline V gene are SGHRS and YFSETQ. The CDR3 runs 14 residues. The CDR3 region is CASSDSFYNSPLHF. The CDR3 DNA is TGCGCCAGCAGCGACAGTTTTTATAATTCACCCCTCCACTTT.

CDR3 region: CASSPDGGSWNEQFF. The CDR3 DNA sequence: TGTGCCAGCAGCCCAGACGGGGGGAGTTGGAATGAGCAGTTCTTC. The chain couples TRBV7-2 to TRBJ2-1, with 7 bases identical to TRBD2. Germline V lookup: CDR1 SGHTA, CDR2 FQGNSA. The J segment lost 7 bases and the V segment lost 5 bases, leaving 11 bases of the junction unmatched. The CDR3 has 15 amino acids.

This clonotype was observed a few times. J is TRBJ1-1 and V is TRBV5-1, with D uncertain. The V gene's germline CDR1 is SGHRS and CDR2 YFSETQ. The length of the CDR3 is 14 residues. V lost 6 bases and J lost 7, with 19 bases in between. CDR3 residues: CASTRAQPPDEAFF. The CDR3 bases are TGCGCCAGCACGCGGGCGCAACCGCCCGATGAAGCTTTCTTT. Full variable domain (remainder filled in from reference TRBV5-1 and TRBJ1-1): KAGVTQTPRYLIKTRGQQVTLSCSPISGHRSVSWYQQTPGQGLQFLFEYFSETQRNKGNFPGRFSGRQFSNSRSEMNVSTLELGDSALYLCASTRAQPPDEAFFGQGTRLTVV.

This clonotype turned up a few times. The chain uses TRBV6-2 or TRBV6-3 and TRBJ2-6; unclear D gene. The CDR3 sequence is 15 residues long. V was shortened by 10 bases and J by 0 bases, with 13 bases between the two germline ends. Germline CDR1 is MNHEY and CDR2 is SVGEGT. The CDR3 loop reads CATRLPSSGANVLTF. CDR3 nucleotide sequence: TGTGCCACCCGACTGCCTAGCTCTGGGGCCAACGTCCTGACTTTC.

The chain links TRBV19 to TRBJ1-5, with TRBD1 as a possible D gene (5 bases). Germline V lookup: CDR1 LNHDA, CDR2 SQIVND (reference sequence). This CDR3 region has 14 residues. Trimming took off 3 bases at V and 6 bases at J, with 12 bases between the two ends. The CDR3 bases are TGTGCCAGTAGTATTGCCGGGGCCGGTCAGCCCCAGCATTTT. It specifies CASSIAGAGQPQHF. Full variable domain (remainder filled in from reference TRBV19 and TRBJ1-5): DGGITQSPKYLFRKEGQNVTLSCEQNLNHDAMYWYRQDPGQGLRLIYYSQIVNDFQKGDIAEGYSVSREKKESFPLTVTSAQKNPTAFYLCASSIAGAGQPQHFGDGTRLSIL.

This chain joins TRBV7-9 and TRBJ2-3; D may correspond to TRBD1 or TRBD2 (5 bases each). The CDR3 extends over 15 amino acids. The germline V gene has CDR1 SEHNR and CDR2 FQNEAQ (reference sequence). V was pared by 2 bases and J by 5 bases, with 14 bases between. The CDR3 DNA follows: TGTGCCAGCAGCTTAAGGGACGGAAGAATAGATACGCAGTATTTT. This codes for CASSLRDGRIDTQYF.

This sequence joins TRBV29-1 and TRBJ2-4; D could derive from TRBD1 or TRBD2 (5 bases each). Deletions cut 6 bases from V and 8 bases from J, with 20 bases between. The germline gives CDR1 SQVTM, CDR2 ANQGSEA. This CDR3 comprises 14 residues. CDR3 region: CSVAIGASGDIQYF. The CDR3 region has the DNA TGCAGCGTGGCGATCGGGGCTTCGGGTGACATTCAGTACTTC.

A remark on this clonotype: The junction shows a germline mismatch at one end, possibly a read error. The chain is built from TRBV6-5 and TRBJ2-1; D call uncertain. Germline CDR1 reads MNHEY; CDR2 reads SVGAGI. The CDR3 extends over 12 amino acids. In DNA form, the CDR3 reads TGTTCCAGCAGTACCGTAGGAAATGAGCAGTTCTTC. It encodes CSSSTVGNEQFF.

The chain couples TRBV4-1 to TRBJ1-2, with 7 positions matching TRBD1. The CDR3 consists of 14 residues. Trimming removed 6 bases from V and 8 bases from J; junction bases left unmatched: 12. Germline V gene lookup returns CDR1 MGHRA and CDR2 YSYEKL. DNA for the CDR3: TGCGCCAGCAGGAAGACAGGGCTCTCGGAGGGCTACACCTTC. Its protein is CASRKTGLSEGYTF.

In this sample, this clonotype turned up a few times. The chain joins TRBV4-1 to TRBJ2-7, with 10 bases identical to TRBD2. J lost 3 bases, V lost 4 bases, and 9 bases had no gene match. Germline lookup yields CDR1 MGHRA and CDR2 YSYEKL. The CDR3 spans 16 residues. CDR3 loop: CASSPVAGGSHYEQYF. Here the CDR3 DNA reads TGCGCCAGCAGCCCCGTAGCGGGGGGATCCCACTACGAGCAGTACTTC.

This rearrangement joins TRBV3-1 to TRBJ2-4; possible D gene TRBD1, 7 bases. The CDR3 extends over 14 amino acids. The V end was cut by 2 bases, the J end by 3 bases, with 8 bases between. The germline CDR1 and CDR2 sequences are LGHDT and YNNKEL (reference sequence). This CDR3 reads CASSQQGGKNIQYF. The CDR3 DNA sequence: TGTGCCAGCAGCCAACAGGGGGGCAAAAACATTCAGTACTTC.

This clonotype has more than one count but fewer than ten. V is TRBV24-1 and J is TRBJ2-4, with 9 bases that match TRBD2. The CDR3 length is 15 residues. V lost 3 bases, J lost 10 bases, and 9 bases stayed unmatched. Germline loops: CDR1 KGHDR, CDR2 SFDVKD. For the CDR3, the DNA is TGTGCCACCAGTGATGGATCGGCGGGAGGGCAAATTCAGTACTTC. Translation gives CATSDGSAGGQIQYF.

There are a few counts of this clonotype. The chain combines TRBV3-1 with TRBJ2-7, with 12 bases aligning to TRBD2. The CDR3 is 16 amino acids. V lost 4 bases and J lost 4; bases outside the gene matches: 8. CDR1 and CDR2 (germline): LGHDT, YNNKEL (reference sequence). CDR3 sequence reads: CASSRRSLAGGYEQYF. As DNA, the CDR3 is TGTGCCAGCAGCCGAAGAAGCCTAGCGGGGGGGTACGAGCAGTACTTC.